The 2 T cell receptor beta chains below come from one sample, sequenced in a study of T cell responses to AZD1222 COVID-19 vaccine. Sequencing used immunoSEQ multiplex PCR; TCRdb keeps in-frame clones, though not all of them. The sample consists of 150,000 to 180,000 clones, about 87% of them appearing once. The sequenced sample was peripheral blood, obtained on day 0 of AZD1222 vaccination. These receptors were taken from an adult in good health.

The chain links TRBV12-3 or TRBV12-4 to TRBJ1-2; D is undetermined. Trimming shortened V by 2 bases and J by 3 bases, and 7 bases separated the two germline ends. CDR3 length equals 13 residues. CDR3 loop: CASSLFQDYGYTF. CDR3 DNA: TGTGCCAGCAGTTTATTTCAGGACTATGGCTACACCTTC.

The gene calls are TRBV10-3 and TRBJ2-1, with 12 positions matching TRBD2. Looked up from germline, CDR1 is ENHRY and CDR2 is SYGVKD. With 2 bases clipped from V and 3 bases from J, the junction kept 5 bases outside the gene matches. This CDR3 comprises 17 residues. CDR3 coding DNA: TGTGCCATCAGTGAGCGTGGACTAGCGGGAAGCTACAATGAGCAGTTCTTC. As protein: CAISERGLAGSYNEQFF.